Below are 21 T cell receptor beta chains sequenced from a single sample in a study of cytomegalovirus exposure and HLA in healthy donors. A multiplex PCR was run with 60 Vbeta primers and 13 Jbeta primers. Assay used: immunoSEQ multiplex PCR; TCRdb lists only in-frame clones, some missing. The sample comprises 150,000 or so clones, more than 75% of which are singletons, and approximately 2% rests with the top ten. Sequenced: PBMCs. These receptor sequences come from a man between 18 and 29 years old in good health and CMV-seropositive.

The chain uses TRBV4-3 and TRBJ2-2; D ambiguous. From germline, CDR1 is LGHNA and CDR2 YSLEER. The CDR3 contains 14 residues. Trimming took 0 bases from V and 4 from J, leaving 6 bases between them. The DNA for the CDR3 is TGCGCCAGCAGCCAAGAAACGGGCACCGGGGAGCTGTTTTTT. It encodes CASSQETGTGELFF.

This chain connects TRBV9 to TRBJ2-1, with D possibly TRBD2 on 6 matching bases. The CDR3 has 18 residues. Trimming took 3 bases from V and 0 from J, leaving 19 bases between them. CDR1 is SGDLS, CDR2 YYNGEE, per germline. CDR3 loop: CASSGEGVGGSSYNEQFF. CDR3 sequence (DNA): TGTGCCAGCAGCGGAGAAGGGGTGGGGGGAAGCTCCTACAATGAGCAGTTCTTC.

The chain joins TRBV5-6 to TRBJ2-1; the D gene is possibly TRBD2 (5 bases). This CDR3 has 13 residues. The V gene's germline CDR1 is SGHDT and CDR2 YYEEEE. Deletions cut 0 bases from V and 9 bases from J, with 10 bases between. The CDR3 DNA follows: TGTGCCAGCAGCTTGGATCGGGATACTGAGCAGTTCTTC. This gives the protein CASSLDRDTEQFF.

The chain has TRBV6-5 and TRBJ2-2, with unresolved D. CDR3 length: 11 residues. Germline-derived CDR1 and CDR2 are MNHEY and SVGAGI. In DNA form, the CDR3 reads TGTGTCCATGGCAACACCGGGGAGCTGTTTTTT. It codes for CVHGNTGELFF.

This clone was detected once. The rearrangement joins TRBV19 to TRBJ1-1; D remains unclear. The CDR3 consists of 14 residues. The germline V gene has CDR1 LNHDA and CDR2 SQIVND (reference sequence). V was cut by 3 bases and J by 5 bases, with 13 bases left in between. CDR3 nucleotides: TGTGCCAGTAGTATCGTGAGGGTCGGGACTGAAGCTTTCTTT. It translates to CASSIVRVGTEAFF.

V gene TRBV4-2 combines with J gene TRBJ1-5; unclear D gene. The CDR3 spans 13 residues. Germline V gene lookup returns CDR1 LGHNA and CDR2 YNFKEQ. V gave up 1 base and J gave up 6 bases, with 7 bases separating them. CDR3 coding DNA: TGTGCCAGCAGCCAAGGGTCTATTCAGCCCCAGCATTTT. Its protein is CASSQGSIQPQHF.

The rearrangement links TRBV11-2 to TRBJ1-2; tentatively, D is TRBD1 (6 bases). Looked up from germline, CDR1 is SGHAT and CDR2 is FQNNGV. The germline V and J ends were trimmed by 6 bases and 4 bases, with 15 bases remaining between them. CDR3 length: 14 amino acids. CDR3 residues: CASRPGGLPYGYTF. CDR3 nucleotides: TGTGCCAGCAGACCGGGGGGGCTACCCTATGGCTACACCTTC.

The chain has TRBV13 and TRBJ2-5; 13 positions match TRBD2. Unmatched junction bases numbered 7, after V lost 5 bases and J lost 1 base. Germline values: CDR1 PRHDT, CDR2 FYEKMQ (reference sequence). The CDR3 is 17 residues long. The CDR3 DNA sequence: TGTGCCAGCAGCGCTACCGGGACTAGCGGGGCCCAAGAGACCCAGTACTTC. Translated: CASSATGTSGAQETQYF.

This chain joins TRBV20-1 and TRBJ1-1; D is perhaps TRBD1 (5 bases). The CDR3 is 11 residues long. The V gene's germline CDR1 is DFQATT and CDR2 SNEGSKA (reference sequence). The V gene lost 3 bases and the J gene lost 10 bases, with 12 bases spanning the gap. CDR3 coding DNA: TGCAGTGCTAGTCCCTCGGGGGGAGCTTTCTTT. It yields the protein CSASPSGGAFF.

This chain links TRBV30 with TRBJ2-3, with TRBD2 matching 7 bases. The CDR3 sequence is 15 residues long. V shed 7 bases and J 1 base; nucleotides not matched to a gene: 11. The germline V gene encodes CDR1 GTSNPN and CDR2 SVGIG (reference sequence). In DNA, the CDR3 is TGTGCCTCCCGGGTTGGCGGGGGACGCACAGATACGCAGTATTTT. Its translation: CASRVGGGRTDTQYF. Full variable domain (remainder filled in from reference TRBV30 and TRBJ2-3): SQTIHQWPATLVQPVGSPLSLECTVEGTSNPNLYWYRQAAGRGLQLLFYSVGIGQISSEVPQNLSASRPQDRQFILSSKKLLLSDSGFYLCASRVGGGRTDTQYFGPGTRLTVL.

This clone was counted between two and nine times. The CDR3 coding sequence is TGTGCCAGCAGTAGTGGCGGATATAGCAATCAGCCCCAGCATTTT. Encoded protein: CASSSGGYSNQPQHF. This chain joins TRBV27 and TRBJ1-5; no reliable D call. The CDR3 has 15 residues. Germline values: CDR1 MNHEY, CDR2 SMNVEV (reference sequence). V was pared by 5 bases and J by 0 bases, with 11 bases between.

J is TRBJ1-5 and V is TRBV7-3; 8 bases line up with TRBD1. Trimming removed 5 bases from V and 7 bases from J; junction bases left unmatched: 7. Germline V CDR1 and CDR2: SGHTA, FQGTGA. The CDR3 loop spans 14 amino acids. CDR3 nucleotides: TGTGCCAGCAGCACGGACAGGGAATGGCAGCCCCAGCATTTT. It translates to CASSTDREWQPQHF.

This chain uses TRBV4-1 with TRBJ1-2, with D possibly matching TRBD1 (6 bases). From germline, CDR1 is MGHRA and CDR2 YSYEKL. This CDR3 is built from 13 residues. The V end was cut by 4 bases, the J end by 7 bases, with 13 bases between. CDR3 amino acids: CASSPPDSFGYTF. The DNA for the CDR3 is TGCGCCAGCAGCCCGCCGGACAGCTTTGGCTACACCTTC.

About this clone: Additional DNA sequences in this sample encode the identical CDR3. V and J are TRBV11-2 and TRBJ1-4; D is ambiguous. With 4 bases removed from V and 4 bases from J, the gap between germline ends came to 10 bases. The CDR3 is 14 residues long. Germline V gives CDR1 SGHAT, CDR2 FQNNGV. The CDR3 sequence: CASSSGVLNEKLFF. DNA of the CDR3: TGTGCCAGCAGCTCCGGGGTCCTTAATGAAAAACTGTTTTTT. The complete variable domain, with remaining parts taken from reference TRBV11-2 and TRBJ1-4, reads EAGVAQSPRYKIIEKRQSVAFWCNPISGHATLYWYQQILGQGPKLLIQFQNNGVVDDSQLPKDRFSAERLKGVDSTLKIQPAKLEDSAVYLCASSSGVLNEKLFFGSGTQLSVL.

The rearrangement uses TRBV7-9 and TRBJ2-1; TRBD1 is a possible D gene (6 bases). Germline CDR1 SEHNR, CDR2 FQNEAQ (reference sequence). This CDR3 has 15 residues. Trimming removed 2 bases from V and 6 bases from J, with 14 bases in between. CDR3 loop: CASSLSGQNFNEQFF. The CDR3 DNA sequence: TGTGCCAGCAGCTTATCGGGACAAAACTTCAATGAGCAGTTCTTC.

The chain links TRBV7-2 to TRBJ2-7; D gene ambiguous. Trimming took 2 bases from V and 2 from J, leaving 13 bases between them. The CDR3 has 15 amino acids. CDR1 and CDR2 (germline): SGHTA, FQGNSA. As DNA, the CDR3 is TGTGCCAGCAGCTTAAAGTACGCAGGTCCCTACGAGCAGTACTTC. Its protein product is CASSLKYAGPYEQYF. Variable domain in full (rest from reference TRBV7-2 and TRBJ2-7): GAGVSQSPSNKVTEKGKDVELRCDPISGHTALYWYRQSLGQGLEFLIYFQGNSAPDKSGLPSDRFSAERTGGSVSTLTIQRTQQEDSAVYLCASSLKYAGPYEQYFGPGTRLTVT.

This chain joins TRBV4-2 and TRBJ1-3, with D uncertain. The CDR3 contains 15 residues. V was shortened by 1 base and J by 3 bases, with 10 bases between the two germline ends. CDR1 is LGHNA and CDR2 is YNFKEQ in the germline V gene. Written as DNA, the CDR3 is TGTGCCAGCAGCCAAGTCTCTGGCGGTGGAAACACCATATATTTT. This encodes CASSQVSGGGNTIYF.

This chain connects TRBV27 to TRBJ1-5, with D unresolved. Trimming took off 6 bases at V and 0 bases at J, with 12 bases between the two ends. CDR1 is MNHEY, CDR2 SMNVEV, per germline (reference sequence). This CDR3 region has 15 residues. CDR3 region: CASRTASNSNQPQHF. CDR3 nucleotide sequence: TGTGCCAGCAGAACAGCTTCCAATAGCAATCAGCCCCAGCATTTT.

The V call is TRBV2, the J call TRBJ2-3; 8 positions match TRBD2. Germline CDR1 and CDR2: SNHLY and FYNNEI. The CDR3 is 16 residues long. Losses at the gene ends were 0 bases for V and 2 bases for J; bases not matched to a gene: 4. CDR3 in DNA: TGTGCCAGCAGTGAAGCGGGAGCGGGGGTCACAGATACGCAGTATTTT. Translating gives CASSEAGAGVTDTQYF.

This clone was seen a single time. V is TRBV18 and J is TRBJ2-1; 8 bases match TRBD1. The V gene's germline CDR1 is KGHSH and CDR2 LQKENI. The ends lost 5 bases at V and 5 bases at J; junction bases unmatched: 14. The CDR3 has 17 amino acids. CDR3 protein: CASSDSSGTGDDNEQFF. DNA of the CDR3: TGTGCCAGCTCAGACTCCTCCGGGACAGGCGACGACAATGAGCAGTTCTTC.

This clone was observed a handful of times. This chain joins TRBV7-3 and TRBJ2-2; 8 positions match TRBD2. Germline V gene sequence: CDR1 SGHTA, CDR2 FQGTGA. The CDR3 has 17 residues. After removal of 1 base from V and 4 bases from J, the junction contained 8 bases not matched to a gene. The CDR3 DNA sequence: TGTGCCAGCAGCTTAAGTTCCGGGACTAGAGGCACCGGGGAGCTGTTTTTT. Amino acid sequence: CASSLSSGTRGTGELFF.